The source of this TCR beta chain is a study of identifying expanded T cells in peripheral blood (dated by TCRdb to between 2017 and 2020). Background for the entire study: Four technical replicates, made by sequencing separate aliquots from the same pool of genomic DNA, were compared pairwise. Overall study results and their limits: For all healthy donors, the variance in clone template counts between approximately two-week samples rose significantly as total template count increased. It was expected by the authors that biological variance in healthy repertoires might increase further over much longer intervals, such as months to years. Between technical replicates the binomial model flagged about 1.2 differentially abundant clones, whereas over around 2 weeks the binomial model flagged about 16.4 and over about 4 weeks approximately 18. Both the number of clones called differentially abundant and the false-positive rate were significantly reduced by the beta-binomial model across all healthy-donor time intervals.

TCRbeta CDR3 regions were profiled with the immunoSEQ Assay using bias-controlled multiplex PCR amplification of genomic DNA. The paper's processing steps were these. To quantify the absolute abundance of each unique TCRbeta CDR3 region, the sequences were collapsed and filtered. Two models were used to test differential abundance: a binomial model (Fisher-equivalent) and a beta-binomial model that adds time-dependent variance fitted from healthy donors. Clones with fewer than 5 combined templates were removed, and a clone was called differentially abundant if the clone's Benjamini-Hochberg FDR was below 0.01. In the beta-binomial model, variance was expressed as a function of the total template count across the two samples, in the form v = (b*log(k)+a)^2. As stored in TCRdb, this immuneACCESS dataset retains in-frame rearrangements with V and J assigned. A fraction of the clones does not appear; measured against another copy, unresolved V genes explain less than half of the discrepancy, and the remainder lacks a known reason. For V, J and clone size, that table is used; D and trimming come from the DNA. The sample table shows about 94,000 clones, and 88% are seen once. Of the sample, under 6.5% falls within the top ten clones.

The germline V gene sets CDR1 to KGHSH and CDR2 to LQKENI. V is clipped by 0 bases and J by 4 bases, and the sequence between their germline boundaries is 3 bases long. Taken from cysteine to phenylalanine, the CDR3 has 12 residues. The DNA shown is the 36-base CDR3, in frame from base 1. This clone was seen more than once but under ten times. Its cognate antigen has yet to be identified. Per-base qualities were not stored, and no clone one base away is much larger. During the collection period, no immune events, such as infections, were documented for the healthy donors. Time-dependent variance in a beta-binomial model of T-cell clone differential abundance was calibrated using healthy-donor blood repertoires as a training cohort. The training cohort was composed of some ten healthy donors, 3 female and 7 male. Donor ages ranged from 29 to 64 years, with an average of roughly 46 years. Whole blood, obtained from a commercial supplier, was collected from each healthy donor at three time points spaced roughly 2 weeks apart. For immunosequencing, genomic DNA was extracted from unsorted whole blood.

Sequencing was carried out using blood. The rearrangement joined TRBV18 to TRBJ1-2; no D gene is confidently identified. The source is a person between 18 and 70 years old in good health. The DNA is as follows: TGTGCCAGCTCACCACCCAGCTATGGCTACACCTTC. This sequence encodes CASSPPSYGYTF.